This note documents a single T cell receptor (beta chain) sequence. Antigen: not known. The sample belongs to a study of Tregs in tolerant kidney transplant recipients. Broader study findings: Tregs expanded with activated donor B cells seemed most donor-specific.

The V end lost 9 bases, the J end lost 4 bases, and 18 bases lay between the germline ends. CDR3 length: 14 residues. CDR1 and CDR2 (germline): MNHEY, SVGAGI. Profiling relied on immunoSEQ multiplex PCR, and the TCRdb table lists in-frame clones only, not all of them. The sample yields 30,000 to 35,000 clones, 82% seen once. The sequencing sample was made of Tregs from blood cultured with allogeneic cells. The TCR comes from a human donor in good health. The V and J genes are TRBV6-5 and TRBJ1-1, with D uncertain. The CDR3 loop is CASRPSGEGTEAFF. The CDR3 DNA reads TGTGCCAGTCGACCTTCTGGGGAGGGCACTGAAGCTTTCTTT.